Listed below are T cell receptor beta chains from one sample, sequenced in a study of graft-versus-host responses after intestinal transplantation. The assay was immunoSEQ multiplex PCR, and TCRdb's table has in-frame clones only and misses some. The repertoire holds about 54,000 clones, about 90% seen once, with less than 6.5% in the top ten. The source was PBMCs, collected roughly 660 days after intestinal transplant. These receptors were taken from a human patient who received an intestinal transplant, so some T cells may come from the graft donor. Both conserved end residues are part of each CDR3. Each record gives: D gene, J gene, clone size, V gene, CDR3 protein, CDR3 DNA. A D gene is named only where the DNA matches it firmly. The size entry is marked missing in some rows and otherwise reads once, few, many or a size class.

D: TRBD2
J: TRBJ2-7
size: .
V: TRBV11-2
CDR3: CASSRLADSYEQYF
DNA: TGTGCCAGCAGCCGACTAGCGGACTCCTACGAGCAGTACTTC

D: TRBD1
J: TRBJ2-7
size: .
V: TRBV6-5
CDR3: CASRGTGGEYEQYF
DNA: TGTGCCAGCAGAGGGACAGGGGGCGAATACGAGCAGTACTTC

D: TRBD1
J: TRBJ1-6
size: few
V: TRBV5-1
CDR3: CASSLGQGDNSPLHF
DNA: TGCGCCAGCAGCTTAGGACAGGGGGATAATTCACCCCTCCACTTT

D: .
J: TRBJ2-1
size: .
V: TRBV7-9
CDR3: CASSREGGSYNEQFF
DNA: TGTGCCAGCAGCCGAGAGGGGGGCTCCTACAATGAGCAGTTCTTC

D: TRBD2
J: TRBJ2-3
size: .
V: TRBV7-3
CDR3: CASSSGTSGGADTQYF
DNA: TGTGCCAGCAGCTCCGGGACTAGCGGGGGGGCCGATACGCAGTATTTT

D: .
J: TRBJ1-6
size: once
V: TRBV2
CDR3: CASSESWGVRSPLHF
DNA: TGTGCCAGCAGTGAAAGTTGGGGAGTCCGGTCACCCCTCCACTTT

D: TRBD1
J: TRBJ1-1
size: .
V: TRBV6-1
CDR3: CASSDRQGLYTEAFF
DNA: TGTGCCAGCAGTGACCGACAGGGACTTTACACTGAAGCTTTCTTT

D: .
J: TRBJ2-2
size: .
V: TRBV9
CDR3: CASSVAQGRGELFF
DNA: TGTGCCAGCAGCGTAGCTCAGGGGCGCGGGGAGCTGTTTTTT

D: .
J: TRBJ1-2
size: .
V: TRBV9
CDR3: CASSSSAGHSYGYTF
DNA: TGTGCCAGCAGCTCGAGCGCGGGACACTCCTATGGCTACACCTTC

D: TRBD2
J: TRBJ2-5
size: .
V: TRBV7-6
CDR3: CASSPGGAGQETQYF
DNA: TGTGCCAGCAGTCCCGGGGGGGCAGGGCAAGAGACCCAGTACTTC

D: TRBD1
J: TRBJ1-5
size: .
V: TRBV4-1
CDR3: CASSPTGGNQPQHF
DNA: TGCGCCAGCAGCCCTACAGGGGGCAATCAGCCCCAGCATTTT

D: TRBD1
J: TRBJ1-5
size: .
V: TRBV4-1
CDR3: CASSQGQGTQPQHF
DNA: TGCGCCAGCAGCCAGGGACAGGGGACTCAGCCCCAGCATTTT

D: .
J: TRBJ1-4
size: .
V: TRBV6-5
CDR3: CASRVQDTTNEKLFF
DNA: TGTGCCAGCAGGGTACAAGATACAACTAATGAAAAACTGTTTTTT

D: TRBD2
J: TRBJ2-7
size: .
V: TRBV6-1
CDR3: CASGPTSDSSYEQYF
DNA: TGTGCCAGCGGGCCGACTAGCGACAGCTCCTACGAGCAGTACTTC

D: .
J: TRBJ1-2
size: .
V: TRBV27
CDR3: CASSSHGNNGYTF
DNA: TGTGCCAGCAGTTCCCACGGGAACAATGGCTACACCTTC

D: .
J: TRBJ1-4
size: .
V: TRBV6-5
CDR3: CASSRGPTGEKLFF
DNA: TGTGCCAGCAGCCGGGGACCGACGGGTGAAAAACTGTTTTTT

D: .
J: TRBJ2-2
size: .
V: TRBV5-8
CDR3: CASSLEGGPGTGELFF
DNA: TGTGCCAGCAGCTTGGAAGGGGGGCCTGGCACCGGGGAGCTGTTTTTT

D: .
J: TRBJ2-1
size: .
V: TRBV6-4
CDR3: CASSEAGFNNEQFF
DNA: TGTGCCAGCAGTGAAGCGGGCTTCAACAATGAGCAGTTCTTC

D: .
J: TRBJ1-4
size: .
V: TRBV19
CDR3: CASSLSSVATNEKLFF
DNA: TGTGCCAGTAGTTTATCTTCGGTCGCGACAAATGAAAAACTGTTTTTT

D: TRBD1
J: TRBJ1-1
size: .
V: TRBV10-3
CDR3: CATRTGSTRMNTEAFF
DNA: TGTGCCACCCGGACAGGGTCGACCAGAATGAACACTGAAGCTTTCTTT

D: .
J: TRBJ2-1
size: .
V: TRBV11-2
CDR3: CASSTGRLNEQFF
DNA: TGTGCCAGCAGCACCGGGCGGCTCAATGAGCAGTTCTTC

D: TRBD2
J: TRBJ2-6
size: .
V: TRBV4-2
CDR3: CASSQDVLAGASGANVLTF
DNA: TGTGCCAGCAGCCAAGACGTCCTAGCGGGGGCCTCTGGGGCCAACGTCCTGACTTTC

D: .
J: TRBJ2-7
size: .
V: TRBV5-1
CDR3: CASSLELGRQQYF
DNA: TGCGCCAGCAGCTTGGAACTAGGGAGACAACAGTACTTC

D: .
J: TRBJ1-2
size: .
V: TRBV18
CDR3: CASSPSQSLYGYTF
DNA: TGTGCCAGCTCGCCCTCGCAGTCCCTCTATGGCTACACCTTC

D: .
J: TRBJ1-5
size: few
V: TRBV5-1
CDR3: CASSPNQPQHF
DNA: TGCGCCAGCAGCCCCAATCAGCCCCAGCATTTT

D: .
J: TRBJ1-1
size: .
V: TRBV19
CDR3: CASSGGGTGWTEAFF
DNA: TGTGCCAGTAGTGGGGGCGGGACTGGGTGGACTGAAGCTTTCTTT

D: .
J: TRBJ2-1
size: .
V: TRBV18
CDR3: CASSPRNEPHRNEQFF
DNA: TGTGCCAGCTCACCCCGGAACGAGCCTCACCGGAATGAGCAGTTCTTC

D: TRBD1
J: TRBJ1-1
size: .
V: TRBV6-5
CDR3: CASGTVNTEAFF
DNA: TGTGCCAGCGGGACAGTGAACACTGAAGCTTTCTTT

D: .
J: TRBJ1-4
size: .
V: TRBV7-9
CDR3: CASSPQGAFGEKLFF
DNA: TGTGCCAGCAGCCCCCAAGGGGCGTTCGGGGAAAAACTGTTTTTT

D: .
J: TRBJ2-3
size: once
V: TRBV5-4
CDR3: CASSLAGLGGGLTDTQYF
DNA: TGTGCCAGCAGCTTGGCGGGGCTTGGCGGGGGCCTCACAGATACGCAGTATTTT

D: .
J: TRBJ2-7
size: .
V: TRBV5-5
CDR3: CASSFNPSGPYEQYF
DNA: TGTGCCAGCAGCTTTAATCCCTCAGGGCCCTACGAGCAGTACTTC

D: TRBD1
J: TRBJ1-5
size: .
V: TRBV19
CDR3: CASRVVTGDFQHF
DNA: TGTGCCAGCCGAGTCGTGACAGGGGATTTCCAGCATTTT

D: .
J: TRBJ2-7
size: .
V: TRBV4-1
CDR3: CASSHPGTTYEQYF
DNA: TGCGCCAGCAGCCACCCCGGGACAACCTACGAGCAGTACTTC

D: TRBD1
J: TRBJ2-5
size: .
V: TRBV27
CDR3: CASSIQGAQETQYF
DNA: TGTGCCAGCAGTATACAGGGGGCTCAAGAGACCCAGTACTTC

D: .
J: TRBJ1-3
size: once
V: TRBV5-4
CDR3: CASSPTGSSGNTIYF
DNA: TGTGCCAGCAGCCCCACAGGGAGCTCTGGAAACACCATATATTTT

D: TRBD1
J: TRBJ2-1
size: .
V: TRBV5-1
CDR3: CASSLGDRDNEQFF
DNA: TGCGCCAGCAGCTTAGGAGACAGGGACAATGAGCAGTTCTTC

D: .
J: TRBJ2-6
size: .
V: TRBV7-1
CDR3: CASSQEEGDGANVLTF
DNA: TGTGCCAGCAGCCAAGAGGAGGGGGATGGGGCCAACGTCCTGACTTTC

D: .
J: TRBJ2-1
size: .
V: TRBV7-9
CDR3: CASSLVGRSKNEQFF
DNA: TGTGCCAGCAGCTTAGTTGGACGATCGAAAAATGAGCAGTTCTTC

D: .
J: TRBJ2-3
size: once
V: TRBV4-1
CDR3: CASSSGGPGVADTQYF
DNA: TGCGCCAGCAGCTCAGGCGGCCCGGGGGTAGCAGATACGCAGTATTTT